This entry describes one T cell receptor beta chain. The antigen is not known. Naive CD8 cells were CD45RO-negative, positively selected for CCR7, excluding terminally differentiated effector memory CD45RA+ cells. The genomic DNA of each subset was split evenly across several immunoSEQ plates. Authors' data handling: ImmunoSEQ output lacked quality scores and full-length reads, limiting matched filtering. The assay was immunoSEQ multiplex PCR, and TCRdb's table has in-frame clones only and misses some. D and trimming were read from the DNA, whereas the V and J calls and clone size are those reported in that table. The sample contains some 2 million clones, approximately 95% of which appear only once. This CDR3 contains 13 residues. V lost 8 bases and J 5 bases, leaving 15 bases between the germline ends. In germline, CDR1 is SEHNR, CDR2 FQNEAQ (reference sequence). This sample stems from a study of shared clonotypes between healthy human individuals. Study-level information: Aged between 18 and 49, the donors were a couple of women and a few men. Study-wide results and limits: When naive CD4 clonotypes were compared across four donors, about 4.8% were shared.

Material for sequencing was naive CD8+ T cells sorted from blood. V is TRBV7-9 and J is TRBJ2-5; D gene ambiguous. This receptor was obtained from a young man in good health. CDR3 DNA: TGTGCCAGCGCCAGTTCGGTTGGCGAGACCCAGTACTTC. It encodes CASASSVGETQYF.